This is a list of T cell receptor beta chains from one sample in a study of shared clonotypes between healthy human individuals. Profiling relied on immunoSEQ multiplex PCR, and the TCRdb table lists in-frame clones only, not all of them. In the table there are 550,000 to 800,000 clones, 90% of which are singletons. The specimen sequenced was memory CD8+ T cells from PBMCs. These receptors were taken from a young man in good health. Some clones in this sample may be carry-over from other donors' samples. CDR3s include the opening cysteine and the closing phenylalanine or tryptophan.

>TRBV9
CASSGYPLGGLNTEAFF
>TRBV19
CASSRDRVWGNYGYTF
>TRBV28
CASSLSSSYEQYF
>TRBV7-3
CASSLTHSRTDTQYF
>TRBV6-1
CASSEWAREGTDTQYF
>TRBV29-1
CSVASAEAFF
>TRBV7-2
CASSVRDSSYEQYF
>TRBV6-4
CASSDCGRGNEKLFF
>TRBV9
CASNRGSYNEQFF
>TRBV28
CVSSLGGEQFF
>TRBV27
CASSPTQGAAGEKLFF
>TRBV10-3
CAISETREGGETQYF
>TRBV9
CASSEGWSMNTEAFF
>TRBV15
CATSREGQTYEQYF